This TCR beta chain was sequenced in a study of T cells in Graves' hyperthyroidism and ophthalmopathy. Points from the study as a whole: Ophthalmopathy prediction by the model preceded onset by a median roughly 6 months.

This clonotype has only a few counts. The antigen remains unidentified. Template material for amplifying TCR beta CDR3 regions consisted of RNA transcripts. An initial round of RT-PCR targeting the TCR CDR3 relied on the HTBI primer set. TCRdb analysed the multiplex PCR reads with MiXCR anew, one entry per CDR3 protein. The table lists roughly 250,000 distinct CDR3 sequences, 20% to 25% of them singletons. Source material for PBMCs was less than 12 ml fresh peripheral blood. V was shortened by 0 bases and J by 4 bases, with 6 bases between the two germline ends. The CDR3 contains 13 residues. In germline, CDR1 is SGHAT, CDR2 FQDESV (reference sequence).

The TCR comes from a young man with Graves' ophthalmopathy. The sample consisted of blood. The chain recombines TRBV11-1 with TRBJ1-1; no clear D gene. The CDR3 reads CASSLALLTEAFF. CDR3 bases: TGTGCCAGCAGCTTAGCGCTCCTCACTGAAGCTTTCTTT.